This TCR beta chain was identified during a study of T cells in Graves' hyperthyroidism and ophthalmopathy. This clonotype was found a few times. Trimming took 4 bases from V and 9 from J; bases not matched to a gene: 5. Germline V gene data show CDR1 as MNHEY and CDR2 as SMNVEV (reference sequence). The CDR3 contains 14 residues. RNA transcripts served as the template for amplifying TCR beta CDR3 regions. HTBI primers drove first-round RT-PCR of the TCR CDR3. TCRdb passed the multiplex PCR reads through MiXCR, listing each CDR3 protein once. The sample records roughly 700,000 distinct CDR3 sequences, around 15% being singletons.

V and J are TRBV27 and TRBJ1-6; the match to TRBD1 covers 8 bases. The sample consisted of blood. This receptor was obtained from a woman under 30 with Graves' hyperthyroidism. DNA for the CDR3: TGTGCCAGCAGTTACCAGGGGGCCGGTTCACCCCTCCACTTT. Its protein product is CASSYQGAGSPLHF.